The sample holds a few counts of the clone carrying this T cell receptor (beta chain). What it binds is not known. An oligo carrying a UMI was ligated to the cDNA 3' end. The first PCR ran 4 to 5 cycles with an equimolar RC1.1 and RC1.2 beta primer mix. One entry per CDR3 protein, called by TCRdb with MiXCR from the UMI-ligation and nested PCR reads. The sample has approximately 60,000 distinct CDR3 sequences, more than 9% seen once; the top ten hold around 9.9%. The data were taken from a study of quantifying T cell responses using KT2 cells. Study-wide context: RNA was reverse transcribed with TCR alpha and beta constant-region primers. The study, taken as a whole, reports: At about one KT2 cell per 100,000 PBMC, KT2 sequences were still detected.

The length of the CDR3 is 16 residues. The germline V gene has CDR1 MNHEY and CDR2 SVGAGI. V lost 6 bases and J lost 3; bases outside the gene matches: 11. Unfractionated PBMC were spiked with known numbers of KT2 clone cells. This TCR was recovered from a human donor. The sample taken for sequencing was PBMCs spiked with cells of the T cell clone KT2. V and J are TRBV6-5 and TRBJ1-1, with 9 bases lining up with TRBD1. The CDR3, as DNA: TGTGCCAGCAGACGTCCCGGGACAGGGTTGGACACTGAAGCTTTCTTT. Its translation is CASRRPGTGLDTEAFF.